The 3 T cell receptor beta chains below were found in one sample sequenced in a study of cytomegalovirus exposure and HLA in healthy donors (dated by TCRdb to about 2017). The library was produced with the immunoSEQ multiplex PCR assay. For the multiplex PCR, a mixture combining 60 forward primers for TCR Vbeta segments and 13 reverse primers for TCR Jbeta segments was used. TCRdb limited this immuneACCESS table to in-frame rearrangements with V and J called. A share of clones is missing; checked studies link under half to unresolved V genes, and the rest is unexplained. A total of roughly 190,000 clones appear in this sample, approximately 80% of them only once. The ten most abundant clones make up around an eighth of the sample. Sequenced input: PBMCs. The receptors originated from a woman aged 30 to 39 in good health and CMV-seropositive.

The V and J genes are TRBV27 and TRBJ2-5, with D possibly matching TRBD2 (5 bases). V lost 8 bases to trimming and J lost 1 base, with 8 bases between them. The CDR3 has 12 amino acids. CDR1 MNHEY and CDR2 SMNVEV come from the germline V gene (reference sequence). CDR3 in amino acids: CASGEFQETQYF. In DNA form, the CDR3 reads TGTGCCAGCGGGGAGTTCCAAGAGACCCAGTACTTC.

The chain recombines TRBV7-2 with TRBJ2-3, with 9 bases lining up with TRBD1. The CDR3 is made up of 14 amino acids. After removal of 5 bases from V and 3 bases from J, the junction contained 3 bases not matched to a gene. The V gene's germline CDR1 is SGHTA and CDR2 FQGNSA. CDR3 residues: CASSPGQGTDTQYF. CDR3 DNA: TGTGCCAGCAGCCCCGGACAGGGGACAGATACGCAGTATTTT.

This sequence joins TRBV28 and TRBJ2-5; TRBD2 is a possible D gene (5 bases). The CDR3 length is 15 residues. V shed 2 bases and J shed 2 bases, with 12 bases lying between them. The V gene's germline CDR1 is MDHEN and CDR2 SYDVKM. The CDR3 nucleotides read TGTGCCAGCAGTTTAGTAGCCCCGGGACAAGAGACCCAGTACTTC. It specifies CASSLVAPGQETQYF.